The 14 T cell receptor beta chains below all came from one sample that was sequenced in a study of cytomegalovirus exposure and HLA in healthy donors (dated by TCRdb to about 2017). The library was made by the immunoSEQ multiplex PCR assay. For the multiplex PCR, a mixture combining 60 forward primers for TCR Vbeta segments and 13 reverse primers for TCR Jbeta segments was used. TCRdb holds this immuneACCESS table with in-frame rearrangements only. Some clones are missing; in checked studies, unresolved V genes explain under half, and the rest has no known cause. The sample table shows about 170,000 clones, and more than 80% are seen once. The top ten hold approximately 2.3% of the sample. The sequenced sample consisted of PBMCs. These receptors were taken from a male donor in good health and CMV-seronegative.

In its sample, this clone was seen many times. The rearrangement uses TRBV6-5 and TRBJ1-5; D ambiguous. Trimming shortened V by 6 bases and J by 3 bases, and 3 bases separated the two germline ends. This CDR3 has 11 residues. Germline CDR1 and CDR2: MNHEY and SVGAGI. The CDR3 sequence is CASSSNQPQHF. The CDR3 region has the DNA TGTGCCAGCAGCTCCAATCAGCCCCAGCATTTT.

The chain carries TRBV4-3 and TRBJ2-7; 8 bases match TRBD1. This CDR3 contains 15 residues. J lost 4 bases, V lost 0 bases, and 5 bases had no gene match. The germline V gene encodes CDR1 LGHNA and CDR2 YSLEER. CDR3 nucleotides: TGCGCCAGCAGCCAAGATTCACAGGGGGGTTACGAGCAGTACTTC. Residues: CASSQDSQGGYEQYF.

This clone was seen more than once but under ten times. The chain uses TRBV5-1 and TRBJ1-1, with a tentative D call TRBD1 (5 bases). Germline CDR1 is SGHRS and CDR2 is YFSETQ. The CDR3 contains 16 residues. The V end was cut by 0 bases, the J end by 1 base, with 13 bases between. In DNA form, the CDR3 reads TGCGCCAGCAGCTTGGGGAGACAGCTGACGAACACTGAAGCTTTCTTT. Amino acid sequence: CASSLGRQLTNTEAFF.

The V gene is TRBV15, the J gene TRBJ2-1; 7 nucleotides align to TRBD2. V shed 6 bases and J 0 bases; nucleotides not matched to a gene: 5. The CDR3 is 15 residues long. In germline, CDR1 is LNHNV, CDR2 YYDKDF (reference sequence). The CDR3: CATRNGGSSYNEQFF. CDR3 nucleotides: TGTGCCACCAGGAACGGGGGGAGCTCCTACAATGAGCAGTTCTTC.

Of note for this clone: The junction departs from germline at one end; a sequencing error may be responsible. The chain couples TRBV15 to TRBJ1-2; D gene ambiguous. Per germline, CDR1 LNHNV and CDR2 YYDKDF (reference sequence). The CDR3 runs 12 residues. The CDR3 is CATSSLMQEKAF. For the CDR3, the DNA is TGTGCCACCAGCAGTCTAATGCAGGAAAAGGCCTTC.

The CDR3 is CATSVRRVNEKLFF. The CDR3 DNA is TGTGCCACCAGCGTCCGACGGGTAAATGAAAAACTGTTTTTT. The chain recombines TRBV15 with TRBJ1-4; D unclear. This CDR3 has 14 residues. Germline CDR1 LNHNV, CDR2 YYDKDF (reference sequence). Trimming stripped 5 bases from V and 5 bases from J, with 12 bases between.

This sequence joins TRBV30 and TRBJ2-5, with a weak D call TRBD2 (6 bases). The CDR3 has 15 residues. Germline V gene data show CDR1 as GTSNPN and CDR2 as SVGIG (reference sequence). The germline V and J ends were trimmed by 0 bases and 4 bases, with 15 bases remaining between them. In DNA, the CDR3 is TGTGCCTGGAGTGTGGATGGGACTCTCTTAGAGACCCAGTACTTC. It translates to CAWSVDGTLLETQYF. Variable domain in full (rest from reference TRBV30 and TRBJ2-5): SQTIHQWPATLVQPVGSPLSLECTVEGTSNPNLYWYRQAAGRGLQLLFYSVGIGQISSEVPQNLSASRPQDRQFILSSKKLLLSDSGFYLCAWSVDGTLLETQYFGPGTRLLVL.

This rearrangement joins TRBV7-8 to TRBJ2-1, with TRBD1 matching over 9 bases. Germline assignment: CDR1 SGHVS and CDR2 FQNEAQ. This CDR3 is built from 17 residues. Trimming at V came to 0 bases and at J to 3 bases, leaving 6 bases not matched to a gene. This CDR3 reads CASSLALPGQGYNEQFF. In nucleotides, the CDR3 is TGTGCCAGCAGCTTAGCCTTACCGGGACAGGGCTACAATGAGCAGTTCTTC.

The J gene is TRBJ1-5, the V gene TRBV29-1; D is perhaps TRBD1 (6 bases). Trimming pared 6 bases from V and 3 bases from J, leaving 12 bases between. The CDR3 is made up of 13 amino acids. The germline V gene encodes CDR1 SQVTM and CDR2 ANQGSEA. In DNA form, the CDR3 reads TGCAGCGTATCGGACAGCTTCAATCAGCCCCAGCATTTT. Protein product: CSVSDSFNQPQHF.

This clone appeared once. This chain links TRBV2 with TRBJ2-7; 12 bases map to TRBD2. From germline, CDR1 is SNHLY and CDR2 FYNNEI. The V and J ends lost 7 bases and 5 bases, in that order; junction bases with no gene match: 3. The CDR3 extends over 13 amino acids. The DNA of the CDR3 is TGTGCCAGCACCCTAGCGGGGGGGGACGAGCAGTACTTC. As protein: CASTLAGGDEQYF.

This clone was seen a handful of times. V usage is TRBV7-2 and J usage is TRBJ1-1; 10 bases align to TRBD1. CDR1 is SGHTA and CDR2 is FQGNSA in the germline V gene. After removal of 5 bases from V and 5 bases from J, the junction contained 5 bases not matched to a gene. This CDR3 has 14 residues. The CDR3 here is CASSRQGARTEAFF. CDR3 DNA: TGTGCCAGCAGCCGACAGGGGGCGCGGACTGAAGCTTTCTTT.

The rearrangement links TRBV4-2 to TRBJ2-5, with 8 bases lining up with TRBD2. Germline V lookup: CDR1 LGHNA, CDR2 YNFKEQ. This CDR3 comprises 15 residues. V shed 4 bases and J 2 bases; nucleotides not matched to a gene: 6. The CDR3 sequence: CASSLSPSGQETQYF. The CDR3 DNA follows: TGTGCCAGCAGCCTATCCCCTAGCGGGCAAGAGACCCAGTACTTC.

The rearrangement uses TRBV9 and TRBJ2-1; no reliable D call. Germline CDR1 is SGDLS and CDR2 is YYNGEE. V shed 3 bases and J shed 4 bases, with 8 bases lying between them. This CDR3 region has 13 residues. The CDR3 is CASSESSYNEQFF. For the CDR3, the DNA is TGTGCCAGCAGCGAAAGTAGTTACAATGAGCAGTTCTTC.

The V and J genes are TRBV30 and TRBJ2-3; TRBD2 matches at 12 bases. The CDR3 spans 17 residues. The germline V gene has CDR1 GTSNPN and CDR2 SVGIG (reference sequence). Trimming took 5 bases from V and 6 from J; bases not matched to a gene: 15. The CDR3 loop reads CAWVGASLAGGPDTQYF. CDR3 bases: TGTGCCTGGGTGGGGGCTTCGCTAGCGGGGGGGCCGGATACGCAGTATTTT.